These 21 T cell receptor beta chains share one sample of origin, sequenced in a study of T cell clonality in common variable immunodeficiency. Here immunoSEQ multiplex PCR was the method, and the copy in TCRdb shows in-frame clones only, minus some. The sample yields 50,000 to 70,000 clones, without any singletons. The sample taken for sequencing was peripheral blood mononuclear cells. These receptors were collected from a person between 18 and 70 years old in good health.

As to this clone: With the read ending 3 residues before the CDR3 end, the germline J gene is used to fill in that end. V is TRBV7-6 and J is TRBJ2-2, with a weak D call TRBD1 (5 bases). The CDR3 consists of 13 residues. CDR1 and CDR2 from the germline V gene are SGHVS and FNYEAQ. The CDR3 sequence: CASSPSRDSPLFF. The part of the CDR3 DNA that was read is TGTGCCAGCAGCCCAAGCAGGGATTCACCG.

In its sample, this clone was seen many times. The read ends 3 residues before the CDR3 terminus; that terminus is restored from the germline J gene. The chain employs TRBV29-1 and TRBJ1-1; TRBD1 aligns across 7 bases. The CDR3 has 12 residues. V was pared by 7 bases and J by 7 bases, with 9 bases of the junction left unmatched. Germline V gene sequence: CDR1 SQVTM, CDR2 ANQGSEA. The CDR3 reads CSAAGTEFEAFF. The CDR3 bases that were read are TGCAGCGCCGCCGGGACAGAGTTTGAA. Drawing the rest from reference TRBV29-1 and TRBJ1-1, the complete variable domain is SAVISQKPSRDICQRGTSLTIQCQVDSQVTMMFWYRQQPGQSLTLIATANQGSEATYESGFVIDKFPISRPNLTFSTLTVSNMSPEDSSIYLCSAAGTEFEAFFGQGTRLTVV.

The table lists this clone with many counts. This CDR3 is CASSSGGGERSPLHF. The CDR3 bases that were read are TGTGCCAGCAGCTCTGGAGGAGGAGAGCGATCACCC. The chain couples TRBV5-5 to TRBJ1-6; D is uncertain. Read sequence stops 3 residues before the CDR3 end, and the germline J gene provides the missing end. V gave up 3 bases and J gave up 10 bases, with 17 bases separating them. Germline V gene data show CDR1 as SGHKS and CDR2 as YYEKEE (reference sequence). This CDR3 comprises 15 residues.

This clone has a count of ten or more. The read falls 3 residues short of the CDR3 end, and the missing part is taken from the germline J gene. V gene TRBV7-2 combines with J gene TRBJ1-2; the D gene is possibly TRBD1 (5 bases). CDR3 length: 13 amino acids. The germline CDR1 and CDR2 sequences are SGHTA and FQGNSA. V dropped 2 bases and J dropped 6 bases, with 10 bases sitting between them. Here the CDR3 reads CASSLWGDDGYTF. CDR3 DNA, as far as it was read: TGTGCCAGCAGCTTATGGGGGGACGATGGC. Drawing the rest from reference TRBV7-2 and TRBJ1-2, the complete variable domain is GAGVSQSPSNKVTEKGKDVELRCDPISGHTALYWYRQSLGQGLEFLIYFQGNSAPDKSGLPSDRFSAERTGGSVSTLTIQRTQQEDSAVYLCASSLWGDDGYTFGSGTRLTVV.

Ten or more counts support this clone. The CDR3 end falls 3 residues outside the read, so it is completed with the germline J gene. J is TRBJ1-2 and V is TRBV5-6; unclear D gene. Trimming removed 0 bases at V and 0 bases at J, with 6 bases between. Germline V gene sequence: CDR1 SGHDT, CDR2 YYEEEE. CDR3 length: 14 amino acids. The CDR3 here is CASSLVSANYGYTF. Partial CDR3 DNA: TGTGCCAGCAGCTTGGTCTCAGCTAACTATGGC.

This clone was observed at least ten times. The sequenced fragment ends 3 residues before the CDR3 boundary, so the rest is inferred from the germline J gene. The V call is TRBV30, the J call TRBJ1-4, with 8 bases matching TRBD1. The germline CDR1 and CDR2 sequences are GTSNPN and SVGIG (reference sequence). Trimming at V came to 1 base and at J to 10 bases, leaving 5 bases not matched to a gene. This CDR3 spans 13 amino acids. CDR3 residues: CAWSAGGGGKLFF. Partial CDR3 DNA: TGTGCCTGGAGTGCAGGGGGCGGGGGAAAA. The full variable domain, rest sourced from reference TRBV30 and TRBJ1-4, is SQTIHQWPATLVQPVGSPLSLECTVEGTSNPNLYWYRQAAGRGLQLLFYSVGIGQISSEVPQNLSASRPQDRQFILSSKKLLLSDSGFYLCAWSAGGGGKLFFGSGTQLSVL.

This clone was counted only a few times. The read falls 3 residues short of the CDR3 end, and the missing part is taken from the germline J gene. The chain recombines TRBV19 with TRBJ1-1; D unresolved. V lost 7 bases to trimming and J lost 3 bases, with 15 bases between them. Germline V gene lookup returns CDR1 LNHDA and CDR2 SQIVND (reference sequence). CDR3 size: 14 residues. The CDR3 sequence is CASTQVRGDTEAFF. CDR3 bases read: TGTGCCAGTACCCAGGTACGAGGTGACACTGAA. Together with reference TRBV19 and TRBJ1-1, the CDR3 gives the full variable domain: DGGITQSPKYLFRKEGQNVTLSCEQNLNHDAMYWYRQDPGQGLRLIYYSQIVNDFQKGDIAEGYSVSREKKESFPLTVTSAQKNPTAFYLCASTQVRGDTEAFFGQGTRLTVV.

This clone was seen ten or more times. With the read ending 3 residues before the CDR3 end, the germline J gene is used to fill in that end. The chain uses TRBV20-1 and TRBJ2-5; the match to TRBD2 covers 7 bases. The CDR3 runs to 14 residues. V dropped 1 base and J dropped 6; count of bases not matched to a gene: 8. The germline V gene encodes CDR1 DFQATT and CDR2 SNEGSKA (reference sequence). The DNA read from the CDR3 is TGCAGTGCTAGAGTAAGCGGGGAACTCAAGACC. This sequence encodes CSARVSGELKT. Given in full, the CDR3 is CSARVSGELKTQYF.

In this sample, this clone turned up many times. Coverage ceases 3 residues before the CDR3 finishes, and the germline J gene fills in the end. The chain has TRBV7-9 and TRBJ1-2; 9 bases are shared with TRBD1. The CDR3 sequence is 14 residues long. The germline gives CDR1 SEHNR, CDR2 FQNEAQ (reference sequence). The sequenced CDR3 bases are TGTGCCAGCAGCGTACTCGGACAGGGGTACGGC. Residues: CASSVLGQGYG. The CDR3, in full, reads CASSVLGQGYGYTF.

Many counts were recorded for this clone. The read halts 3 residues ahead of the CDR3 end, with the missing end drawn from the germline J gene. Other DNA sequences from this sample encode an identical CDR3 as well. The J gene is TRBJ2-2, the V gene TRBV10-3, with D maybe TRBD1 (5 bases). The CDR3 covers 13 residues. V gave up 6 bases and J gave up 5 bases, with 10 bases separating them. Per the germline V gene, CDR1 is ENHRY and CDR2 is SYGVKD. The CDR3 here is CAISEGETGELFF. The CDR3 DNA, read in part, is TGTGCCATCAGCGAAGGGGAAACCGGGGAG.

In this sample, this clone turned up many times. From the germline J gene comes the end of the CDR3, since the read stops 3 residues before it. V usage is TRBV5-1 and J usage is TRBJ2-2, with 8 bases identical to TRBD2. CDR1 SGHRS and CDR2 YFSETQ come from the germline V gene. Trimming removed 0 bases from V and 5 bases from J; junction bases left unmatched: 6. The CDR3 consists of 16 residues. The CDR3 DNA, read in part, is TGCGCCAGCAGCTTGGCTGGCGGGGGGACAACCGGGGAG. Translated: CASSLAGGGTTGE. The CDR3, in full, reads CASSLAGGGTTGELFF.

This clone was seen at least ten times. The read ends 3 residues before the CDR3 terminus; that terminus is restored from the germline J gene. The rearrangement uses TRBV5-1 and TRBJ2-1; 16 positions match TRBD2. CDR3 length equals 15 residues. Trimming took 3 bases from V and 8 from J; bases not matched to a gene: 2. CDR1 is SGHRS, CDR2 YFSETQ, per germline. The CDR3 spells CASSSGTSGRDEQFF. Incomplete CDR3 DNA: TGCGCCAGCAGCTCGGGGACTAGCGGGAGGGATGAG.

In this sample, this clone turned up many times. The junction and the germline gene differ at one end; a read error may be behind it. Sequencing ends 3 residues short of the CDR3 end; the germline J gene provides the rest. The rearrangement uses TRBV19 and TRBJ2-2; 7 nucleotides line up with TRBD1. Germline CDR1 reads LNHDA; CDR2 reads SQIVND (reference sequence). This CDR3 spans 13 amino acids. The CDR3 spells CASTGVRTGELFF. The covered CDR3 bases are TGTGCGAGTACAGGGGTTCGGACCGGGGAG.

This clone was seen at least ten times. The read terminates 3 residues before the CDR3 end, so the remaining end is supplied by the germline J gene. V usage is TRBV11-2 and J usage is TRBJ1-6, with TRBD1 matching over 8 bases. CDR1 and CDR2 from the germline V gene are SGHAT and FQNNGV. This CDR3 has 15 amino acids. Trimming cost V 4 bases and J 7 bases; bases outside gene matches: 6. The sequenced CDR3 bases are TGTGCCAGCAGCTCCTTGTACAGGGGGAATTCACCC. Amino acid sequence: CASSSLYRGNSP. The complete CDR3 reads CASSSLYRGNSPLHF.

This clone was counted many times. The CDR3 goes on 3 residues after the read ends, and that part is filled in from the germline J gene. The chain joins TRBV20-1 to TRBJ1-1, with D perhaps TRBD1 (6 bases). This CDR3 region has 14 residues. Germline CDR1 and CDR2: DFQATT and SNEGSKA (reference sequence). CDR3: CTARWGRPGTEAFF. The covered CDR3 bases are TGCACCGCCAGATGGGGGCGGCCGGGTACTGAA.

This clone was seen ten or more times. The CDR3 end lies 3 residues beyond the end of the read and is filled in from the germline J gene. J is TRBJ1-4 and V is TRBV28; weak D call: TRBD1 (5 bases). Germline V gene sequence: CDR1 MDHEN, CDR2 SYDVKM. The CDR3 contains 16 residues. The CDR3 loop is CASSLGRISGANVLFF. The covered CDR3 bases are TGTGCCAGCAGTCTAGGGCGAATCTCTGGGGCCAACGTA.

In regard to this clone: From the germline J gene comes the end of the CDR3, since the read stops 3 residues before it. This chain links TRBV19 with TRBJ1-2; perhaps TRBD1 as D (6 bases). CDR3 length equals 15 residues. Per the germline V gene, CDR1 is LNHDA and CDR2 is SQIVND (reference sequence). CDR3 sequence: CASSIRSGGAGDYTF. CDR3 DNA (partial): TGTGCCAGTAGTATTCGTAGCGGGGGGGCGGGTGAC.

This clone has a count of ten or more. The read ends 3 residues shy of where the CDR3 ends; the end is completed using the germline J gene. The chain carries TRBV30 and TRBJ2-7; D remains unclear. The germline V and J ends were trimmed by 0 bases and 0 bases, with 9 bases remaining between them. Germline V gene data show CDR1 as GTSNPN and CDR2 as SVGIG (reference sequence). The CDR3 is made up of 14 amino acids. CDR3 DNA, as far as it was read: TGTGCCTGGAGTGTACAAGGTCTCTCCTACGAG. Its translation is CAWSVQGLSYE. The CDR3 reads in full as CAWSVQGLSYEQYF.

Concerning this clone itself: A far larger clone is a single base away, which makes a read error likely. The sequenced CDR3 bases are TGTGCCCGCAGCATCGACAGTGTTGTTGGGAAA. This sequence encodes CARSIDSVVGK. The CDR3, in full, reads CARSIDSVVGKLFF. This chain links TRBV7-2 with TRBJ1-4; D might be TRBD1 (5 bases). The DNA ends 3 residues before the CDR3 does, and the rest of the CDR3 is filled in from the germline J gene. The CDR3 consists of 14 residues. CDR1 and CDR2 (germline): SGHTA, FQGNSA. The variable domain in full, with the rest retrieved from reference TRBV7-2 and TRBJ1-4, is GAGVSQSPSNKVTEKGKDVELRCDPISGHTALYWYRQSLGQGLEFLIYFQGNSAPDKSGLPSDRFSAERTGGSVSTLTIQRTQQEDSAVYLCARSIDSVVGKLFFGSGTQLSVL.

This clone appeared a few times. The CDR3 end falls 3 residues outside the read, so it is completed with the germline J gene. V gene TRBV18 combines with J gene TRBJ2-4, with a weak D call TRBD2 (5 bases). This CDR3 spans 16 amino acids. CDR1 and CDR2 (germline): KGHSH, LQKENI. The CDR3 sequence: CASSPGSEGRIYGQYF. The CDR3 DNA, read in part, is TGTGCCAGCTCACCAGGGTCCGAGGGCAGAATCTATGGT.

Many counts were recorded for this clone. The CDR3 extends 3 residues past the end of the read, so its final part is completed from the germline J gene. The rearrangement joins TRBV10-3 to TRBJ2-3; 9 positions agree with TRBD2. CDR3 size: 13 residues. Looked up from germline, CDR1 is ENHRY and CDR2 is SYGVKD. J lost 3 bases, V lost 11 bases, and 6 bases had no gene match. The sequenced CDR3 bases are TGTGCCTGCGGGGGGGGGAGTACAGATACG. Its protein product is CACGGGSTDT. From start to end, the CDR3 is CACGGGSTDTQYF.